This T cell receptor (beta chain) derives from a study of blood T cell repertoires in COVID-19. Study as a whole: Researchers got acute and convalescent COVID-19 samples from the United States, Italy and Spain. In each case, the material was cDNA or gDNA derived from T cells, B-cell-depleted T cells, or PBMCs.

As originally analysed: How many nucleated cells were present was estimated from reference gene primer amplification. Only in-frame clones appear in the TCRdb table, and some are missing; sequencing was by immunoSEQ multiplex PCR. V, J and clone size derive from that table, while D and trimming were established from the DNA sequence. The sample has 140,000 to 150,000 clones; about four fifths are singletons. The TCR was taken from a man in his 70s who had recovered from COVID-19. Sequencing was carried out using peripheral blood.

CDR3 in amino acids: CASSDPGQANTEAFF. Written as DNA, the CDR3 is TGTGCCAGCAGTGACCCGGGACAGGCAAACACTGAAGCTTTCTTT. This chain uses TRBV25-1 with TRBJ1-1, with TRBD1 matching 8 bases. After removal of 3 bases from V and 2 bases from J, the junction contained 5 bases not matched to a gene. CDR1 is MGHDK, CDR2 SYGVNS, per germline. The CDR3 covers 15 residues.